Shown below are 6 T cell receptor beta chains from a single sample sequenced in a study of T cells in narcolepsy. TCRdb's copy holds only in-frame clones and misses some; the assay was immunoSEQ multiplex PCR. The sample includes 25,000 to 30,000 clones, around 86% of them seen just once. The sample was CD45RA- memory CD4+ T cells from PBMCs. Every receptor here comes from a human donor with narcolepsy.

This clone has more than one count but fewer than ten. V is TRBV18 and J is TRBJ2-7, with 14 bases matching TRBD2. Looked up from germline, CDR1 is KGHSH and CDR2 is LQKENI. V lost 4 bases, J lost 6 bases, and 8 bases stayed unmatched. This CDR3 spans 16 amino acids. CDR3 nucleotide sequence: TGTGCCAGCTCACAGGGACTAGCGGGGGAAACCGGCGAGCAGTACTTC. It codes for CASSQGLAGETGEQYF.

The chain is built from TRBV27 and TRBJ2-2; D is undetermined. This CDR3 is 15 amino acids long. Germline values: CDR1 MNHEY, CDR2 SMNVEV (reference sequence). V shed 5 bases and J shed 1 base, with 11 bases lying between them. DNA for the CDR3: TGTGCCAGCAGTCTCACCCCCGTGAACACCGGGGAGCTGTTTTTT. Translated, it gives CASSLTPVNTGELFF.

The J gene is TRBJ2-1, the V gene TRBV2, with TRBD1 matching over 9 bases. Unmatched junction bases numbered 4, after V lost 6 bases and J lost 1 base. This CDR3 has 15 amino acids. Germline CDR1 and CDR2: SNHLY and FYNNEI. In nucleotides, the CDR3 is TGTGCCAGCAGGATACAGGGGGCATCCTACAATGAGCAGTTCTTC. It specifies CASRIQGASYNEQFF.

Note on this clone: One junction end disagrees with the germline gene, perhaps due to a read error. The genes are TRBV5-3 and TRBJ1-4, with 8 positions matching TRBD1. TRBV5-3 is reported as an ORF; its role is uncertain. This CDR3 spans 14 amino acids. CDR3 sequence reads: CASSLGQANEKLFF. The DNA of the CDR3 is TGTGCCAGCAGCTTGGGACAGGCTAATGAAAAACTGTTTTTT.

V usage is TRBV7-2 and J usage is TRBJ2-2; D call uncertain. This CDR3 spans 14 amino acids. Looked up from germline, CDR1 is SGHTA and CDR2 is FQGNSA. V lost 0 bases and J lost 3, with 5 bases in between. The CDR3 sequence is CASSLAGYTGELFF. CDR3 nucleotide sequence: TGTGCCAGCAGCTTAGCGGGCTACACCGGGGAGCTGTTTTTT.

The CDR3 bases are TGCAGTGCTAGAGCAGGGCAAAAACTGTTTTTT. Its protein product is CSARAGQKLFF. The V call is TRBV20-1, the J call TRBJ1-4, with D perhaps matching TRBD1 (5 bases). Trimming left V 1 base short and J 9 bases short, with 6 bases between. Germline-derived CDR1 and CDR2 are DFQATT and SNEGSKA (reference sequence). The CDR3 is 11 residues long.